This TCR beta chain is drawn from a study of T cells in Graves' hyperthyroidism and ophthalmopathy. Regarding the study as a whole: Most thyroid clonotypes with frequency above 0.001 were detected in blood.

This CDR3 region has 18 residues. CDR1 and CDR2 from the germline V gene are GTSNPN and SVGIG (reference sequence). The V end was cut by 0 bases, the J end by 3 bases, with 20 bases between. This clonotype was seen a handful of times. Its specificity is unknown. Diagnoses were established using clinical symptoms, serum thyroxine and TRAb, thyroid ultrasound and orbital computed tomography. Amplification yielded TCR beta CDR3 regions, with RNA transcripts as the source. First-round RT-PCR with HTBI primers amplified the TCR CDR3 region. TCRdb re-called the multiplex PCR reads with MiXCR, one entry per CDR3 protein. The table includes around 690,000 distinct CDR3 sequences, around 20% detected once.

The TCR originated in a young man with Graves' ophthalmopathy. This chain joins TRBV30 and TRBJ1-4; D unclear. The sequenced sample was blood. CDR3 protein: CAWSVGRSYPTANEKLFF. The CDR3 coding sequence is TGTGCCTGGAGTGTGGGTCGATCTTACCCCACAGCTAATGAAAAACTGTTTTTT.